This T cell receptor (beta chain) was retrieved from a study of cytomegalovirus exposure and HLA in healthy donors. Primers: 60 Vbeta forward and 13 Jbeta reverse. This table comes from immunoSEQ multiplex PCR, and its TCRdb copy is limited to in-frame clones, with some not included. The sample holds 200,000 or so clones, over 70% seen once. Germline V gives CDR1 LNHDA, CDR2 SQIVND (reference sequence). The J segment lost 5 bases and the V segment lost 4 bases, leaving 5 bases of the junction unmatched. This CDR3 is 14 amino acids long. The rearrangement joins TRBV19 to TRBJ2-5, with 9 bases fitting TRBD1. The receptor's source is a man in his thirties or forties in good health and CMV-seronegative. Sequenced material: PBMCs. The CDR3 nucleotides read TGTGCCAGTAGTAACCGGGACAGGGCGGAGACCCAGTACTTC. Translation: CASSNRDRAETQYF.